A single sample gave rise to the 10 T cell receptor beta chains below, sequenced in a study of identical twins. TCRdb fed the 5' RACE reads into MiXCR, producing one record per CDR3 protein. The profile shows fewer than 900,000 distinct CDR3 sequences, 21% of them singletons. The same sample was also studied in work on T cells expressing NK-cell markers.

Sequencing was performed on PBMCs. The receptors shown here come from a woman aged 18-29 years in good health.

The chain carries TRBV4-3 and TRBJ2-7; D call uncertain. This CDR3 spans 12 amino acids. Per the germline V gene, CDR1 is LGHNA and CDR2 is YSLEER. With 5 bases removed from V and 9 bases from J, the gap between germline ends came to 14 bases. CDR3 amino acids: CASSSIQRGQYF. Written as DNA, the CDR3 is TGCGCCAGCAGCTCGATACAACGAGGGCAGTACTTC.

This clonotype has just a few counts. The chain links TRBV4-3 to TRBJ2-1; 8 bases map to TRBD2. The V gene end was trimmed by 3 bases and the J gene end by 5 bases; junction bases not matched to a gene: 12. In germline, CDR1 is LGHNA, CDR2 YSLEER. The CDR3 has 17 amino acids. The CDR3 nucleotides read TGCGCCAGCAGCCAGGAGCGGGAGCGTCAGATACACAATGAGCAGTTCTTC. Its translation: CASSQERERQIHNEQFF.

The J gene is TRBJ2-6, the V gene TRBV9; D is ambiguous. V lost 0 bases to trimming and J lost 0 bases, with 7 bases between them. The germline gives CDR1 SGDLS, CDR2 YYNGEE. The CDR3 loop spans 16 amino acids. CDR3 protein: CASSVEPTSGANVLTF. The CDR3 DNA follows: TGTGCCAGCAGCGTAGAACCGACCTCTGGGGCCAACGTCCTGACTTTC.

Only a few counts were recorded for this clonotype. The CDR3 DNA follows: TGTGCCAGCAGTCCCCCGGGCCGAGGAGAGACCCAGTACTTC. This codes for CASSPPGRGETQYF. The chain combines TRBV12-3 or TRBV12-4 with TRBJ2-5; D not certain. The V end lost 5 bases, the J end lost 4 bases, and 14 bases lay between the germline ends. This CDR3 has 14 residues.

The chain carries TRBV2 and TRBJ1-2; D not certain. The CDR3 loop spans 12 amino acids. The germline V and J ends were trimmed by 6 bases and 3 bases, with 8 bases remaining between them. The germline gives CDR1 SNHLY, CDR2 FYNNEI. This chain's CDR3 is CASSVQDYGYTF. CDR3 DNA: TGTGCCAGCAGCGTCCAGGACTATGGCTACACCTTC.

The rearrangement links TRBV20-1 to TRBJ2-1; 7 positions agree with TRBD2. Germline V lookup: CDR1 DFQATT, CDR2 SNEGSKA (reference sequence). CDR3 size: 13 residues. The V segment lost 5 bases and the J segment 10 bases; nucleotides outside the gene matches: 11. In DNA form, the CDR3 reads TGCAGTGCTGTTTATCCCTGGACTAGAGAGCAGTTCTTC. Encoded protein: CSAVYPWTREQFF.

This clonotype showed up many times. The chain recombines TRBV20-1 with TRBJ2-1; no reliable D call. The CDR3 spans 13 residues. The germline V gene has CDR1 DFQATT and CDR2 SNEGSKA (reference sequence). V lost 5 bases and J lost 10, with 18 bases in between. In DNA, the CDR3 is TGCAGTGCTTTCCTACCCCGCGCCAACGAGCAGTTCTTC. It encodes CSAFLPRANEQFF.

This chain's CDR3 is CASRGPGGITDTQYF. CDR3 DNA sequence: TGTGCCAGCAGGGGGCCGGGGGGGATCACAGATACGCAGTATTTT. The J gene is TRBJ2-3, the V gene TRBV6-1; TRBD2 aligns across 8 bases. V lost 6 bases to trimming and J lost 2 bases; unmatched junction nucleotides: 7. This CDR3 has 15 amino acids. Per germline, CDR1 MNHNS and CDR2 SASEGT.

This clonotype turned up a few times. V is TRBV6-1 and J is TRBJ1-2, with 8 bases lining up with TRBD1. CDR3 size: 13 residues. Germline CDR1 and CDR2: MNHNS and SASEGT. After removal of 6 bases from V and 7 bases from J, the junction contained 7 bases not matched to a gene. CDR3 protein: CASRTSTGGGYTF. As DNA, the CDR3 is TGTGCCAGCAGGACCTCAACAGGGGGTGGCTACACCTTC.

CDR3 sequence reads: CAISESSGLNQPQHF. CDR3 nucleotide sequence: TGTGCCATCAGTGAGTCGTCGGGGTTAAATCAGCCCCAGCATTTT. The chain carries TRBV10-3 and TRBJ1-5; no clear D. CDR1 ENHRY and CDR2 SYGVKD come from the germline V gene. This CDR3 contains 15 residues. The V end was cut by 0 bases, the J end by 4 bases, with 10 bases between.